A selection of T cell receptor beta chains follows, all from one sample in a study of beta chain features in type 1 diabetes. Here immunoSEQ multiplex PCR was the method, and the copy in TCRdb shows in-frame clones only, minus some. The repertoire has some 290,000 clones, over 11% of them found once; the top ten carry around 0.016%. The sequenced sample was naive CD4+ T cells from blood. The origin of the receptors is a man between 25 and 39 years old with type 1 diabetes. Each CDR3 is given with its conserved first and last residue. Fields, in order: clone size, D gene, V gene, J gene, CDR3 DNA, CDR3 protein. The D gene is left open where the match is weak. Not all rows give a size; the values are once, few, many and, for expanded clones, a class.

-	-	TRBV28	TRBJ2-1	TGTGCCAGCAGTTCTTCCGGGACAAAGCAGTTCTTC	CASSSSGTKQFF
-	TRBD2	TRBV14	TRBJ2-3	TGTGCCAGCAGCCAGACCCTAGCGGGAGGGCGGACAGATACGCAGTATTTT	CASSQTLAGGRTDTQYF
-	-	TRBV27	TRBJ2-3	TGTGCCAGCAGTCTCCAGGGTCCAGATACGCAGTATTTT	CASSLQGPDTQYF
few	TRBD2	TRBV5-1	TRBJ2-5	TGCGCCAGCAGCTTGGCCGGGACTAGCGGGGAGACCCAGTACTTC	CASSLAGTSGETQYF
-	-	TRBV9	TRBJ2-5	TGTGCCAGCAGCGTAGGTTCCCTCCAAGAGACCCAGTACTTC	CASSVGSLQETQYF
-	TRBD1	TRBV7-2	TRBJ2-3	TGTGCCAGCAGAAAACGGACAGGGGCCACAGATACGCAGTATTTT	CASRKRTGATDTQYF
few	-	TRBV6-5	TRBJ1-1	TGTGCCAGCAGTTCGCGGGTCATCATCACTGAAGCTTTCTTT	CASSSRVIITEAFF
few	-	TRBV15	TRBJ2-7	TGTGCCACCAGCATGGCCGGGGGGCGGGAGCCCTACGAGCAGTACTTC	CATSMAGGREPYEQYF
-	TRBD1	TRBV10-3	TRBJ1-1	TGTGCCATCAGTGATCGGACAGGGGGTGCTGAAGCTTTCTTT	CAISDRTGGAEAFF
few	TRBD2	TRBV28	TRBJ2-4	TGTGCCAGCAGTCCCCGGCAGGTGGGACTAGCAGGGGGAAGGGCCAAAAACATTCAGTACTTC	CASSPRQVGLAGGRAKNIQYF
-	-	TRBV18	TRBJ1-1	TGTGCCAGCTCACCACGCGTCGGCGGGCTTATGAACACTGAAGCTTTCTTT	CASSPRVGGLMNTEAFF
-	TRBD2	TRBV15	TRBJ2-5	TGTGCCACCAGCACCCCCGGGGGGAAAGAGACCCAGTACTTC	CATSTPGGKETQYF
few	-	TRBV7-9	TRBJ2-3	TGTGCCAGCAGCTTAGGGCAGCGAGCCCACGTAGCGGATACGCAGTATTTT	CASSLGQRAHVADTQYF
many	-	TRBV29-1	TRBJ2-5	TGCAGCGCAGTGGTTATACGCGGGGTAGTTCGAGAGACCCAGTACTTC	CSAVVIRGVVRETQYF
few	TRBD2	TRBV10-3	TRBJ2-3	TGTGCCATCAGTCGGTGGACTAGCGGGACCACAGATACGCAGTATTTT	CAISRWTSGTTDTQYF
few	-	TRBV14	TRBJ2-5	TGTGCCAGCAGCCGGCAGGTACAAGAGACCCAGTACTTC	CASSRQVQETQYF
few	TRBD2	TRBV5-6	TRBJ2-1	TGTGCCAGCAGCTTGTCAGGCGGGAGGGGTTCCTACAATGAGCAGTTCTTC	CASSLSGGRGSYNEQFF
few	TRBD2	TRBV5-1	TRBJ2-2	TGCGCCAGCAGCTTGGAAAGCGGGAGCAACACCGGGGAGCTGTTTTTT	CASSLESGSNTGELFF
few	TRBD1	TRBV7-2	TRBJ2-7	TGTGCCAGCAGCCACAGACAGGGGAGCTCCTACGAGCAGTACTTC	CASSHRQGSSYEQYF
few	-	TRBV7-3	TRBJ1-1	TGTGCCAGCAGCCTCACAGGGAACACTGAAGCTTTCTTT	CASSLTGNTEAFF
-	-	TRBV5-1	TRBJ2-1	TGCGCCAGCAGCCTGCGAGTTGGAGGGAACAATGAGCAGTTCTTC	CASSLRVGGNNEQFF
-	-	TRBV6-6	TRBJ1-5	TGTGCCATCAGGGCGGGGCTCAATCAGCCCCAGCATTTT	CAIRAGLNQPQHF
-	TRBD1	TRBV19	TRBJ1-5	TGTGCCAGTAGGGAATCAGGGGGAACCCAGCATTTT	CASRESGGTQHF
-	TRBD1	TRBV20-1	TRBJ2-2	TGCAGTGCCCGGACAGGACTTGGGGTGTTTTTT	CSARTGLGVFF
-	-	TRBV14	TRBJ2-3	TGTGCCAGCAGCCTGAGCGGAGATACGCAGTATTTT	CASSLSGDTQYF
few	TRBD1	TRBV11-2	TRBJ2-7	TGTGCCAGCAGCTTCCGGGACAGCTCCTACGAGCAGTACTTC	CASSFRDSSYEQYF
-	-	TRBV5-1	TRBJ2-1	TGCGCCAGCACTTCTGGGAGCTCCTACAATGAGCAGTTCTTC	CASTSGSSYNEQFF
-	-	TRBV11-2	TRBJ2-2	TGTGCCAGCAGCTTAGCTCTGCGGTACACCGGGGAGCTGTTTTTT	CASSLALRYTGELFF
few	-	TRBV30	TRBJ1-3	TGTGCCTGGAGTAGGGACTTCCTTTCTGGAAACACCATATATTTT	CAWSRDFLSGNTIYF